This record looks at one T cell receptor (beta chain) sequence and its context. The data were taken from a study of blood T cell repertoires in COVID-19. Across the study: Material from acute and convalescent COVID-19 was sourced from the United States, Italy and Spain. T cells, B-cell-depleted T cells, or PBMCs provided the cDNA or gDNA that served as material.

V lost 3 bases and J 6 bases, leaving 12 bases between the germline ends. The CDR3 covers 13 residues. Germline CDR1 reads MNHEY; CDR2 reads SMNVEV (reference sequence). Seattle-derived patients entered the study during active infection and were followed longitudinally. In the original analysis: Cell counts per sample came from amplifying reference gene primers. Clones were sequenced by immunoSEQ multiplex PCR, and TCRdb holds only the in-frame ones, with some missing. From that table come the V and J calls and clone size; the DNA was used to work out D and trimming. The sample lists a few hundred thousand clones, around 85% occurring once.

The gene calls are TRBV27 and TRBJ2-7; D call uncertain. Specimen: peripheral blood. The receptor was derived from a human donor with COVID-19, enrolled during active disease. The donor label of this sample is uncertain. The DNA for the CDR3 is TGTGCCAGCAGTTTCAACGGAGACGGCGAGCAGTACTTC. Encoded protein: CASSFNGDGEQYF.